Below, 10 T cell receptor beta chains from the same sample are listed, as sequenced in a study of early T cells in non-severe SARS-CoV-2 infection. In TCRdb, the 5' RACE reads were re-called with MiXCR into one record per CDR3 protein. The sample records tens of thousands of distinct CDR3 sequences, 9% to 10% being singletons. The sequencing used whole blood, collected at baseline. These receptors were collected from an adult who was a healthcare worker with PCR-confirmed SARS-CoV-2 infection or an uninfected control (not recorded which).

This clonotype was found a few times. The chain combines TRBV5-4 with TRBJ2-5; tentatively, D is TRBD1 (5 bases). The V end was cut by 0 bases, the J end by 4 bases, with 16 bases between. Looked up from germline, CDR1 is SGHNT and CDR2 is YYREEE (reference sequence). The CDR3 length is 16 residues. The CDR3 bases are TGTGCCAGCAGCTTGGCCAAGGGGTTCCAGGGAGAGACCCAGTACTTC. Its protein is CASSLAKGFQGETQYF.

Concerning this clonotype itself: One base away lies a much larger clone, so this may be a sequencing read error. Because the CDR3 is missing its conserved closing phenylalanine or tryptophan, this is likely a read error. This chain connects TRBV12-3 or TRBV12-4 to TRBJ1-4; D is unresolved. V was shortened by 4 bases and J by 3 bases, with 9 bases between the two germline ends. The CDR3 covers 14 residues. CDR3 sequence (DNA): TGTGCCAGCAGTTGGAGTGGGGCTAATGAAAAACTGTTTATT. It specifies CASSWSGANEKLFI.

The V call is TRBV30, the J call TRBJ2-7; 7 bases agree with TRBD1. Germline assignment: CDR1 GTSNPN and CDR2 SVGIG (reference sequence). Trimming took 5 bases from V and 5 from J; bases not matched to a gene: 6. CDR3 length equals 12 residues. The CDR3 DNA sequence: TGTGCCTGGGGGAGACAGGGAAACGAGCAGTACTTC. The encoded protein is CAWGRQGNEQYF.

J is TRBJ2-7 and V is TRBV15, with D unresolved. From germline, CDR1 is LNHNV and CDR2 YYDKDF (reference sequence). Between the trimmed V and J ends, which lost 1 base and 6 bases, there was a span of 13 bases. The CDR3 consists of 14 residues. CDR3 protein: CATSRGSERREQYF. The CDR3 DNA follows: TGTGCCACCAGCAGAGGGTCGGAGAGGCGCGAGCAGTACTTC.

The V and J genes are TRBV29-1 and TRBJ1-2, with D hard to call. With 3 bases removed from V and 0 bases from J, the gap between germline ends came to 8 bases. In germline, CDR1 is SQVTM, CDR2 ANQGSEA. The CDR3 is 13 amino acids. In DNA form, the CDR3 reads TGCAGCGTTGAGAGAGCTTCTAACTATGGCTACACCTTC. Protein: CSVERASNYGYTF.

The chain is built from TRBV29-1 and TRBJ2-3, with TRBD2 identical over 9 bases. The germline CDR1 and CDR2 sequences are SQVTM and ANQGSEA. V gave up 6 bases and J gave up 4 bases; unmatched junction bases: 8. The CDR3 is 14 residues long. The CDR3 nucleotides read TGCAGCGTCCCCGGTAGCGGGGGATCAGATACGCAGTATTTT. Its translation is CSVPGSGGSDTQYF.

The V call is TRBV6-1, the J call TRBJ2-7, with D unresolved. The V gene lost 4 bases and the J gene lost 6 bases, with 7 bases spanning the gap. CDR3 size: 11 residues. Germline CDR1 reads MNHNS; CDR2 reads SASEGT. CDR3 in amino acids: CASSVRGEQYF. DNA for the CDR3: TGTGCCAGCAGTGTTAGAGGCGAGCAGTACTTC.

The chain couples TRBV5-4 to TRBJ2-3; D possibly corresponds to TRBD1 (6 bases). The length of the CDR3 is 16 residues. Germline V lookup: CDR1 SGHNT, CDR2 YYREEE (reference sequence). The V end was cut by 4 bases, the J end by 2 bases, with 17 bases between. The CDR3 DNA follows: TGTGCCAGCAGCCCCGGACCGGACAGCTTCACAGATACGCAGTATTTT. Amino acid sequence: CASSPGPDSFTDTQYF.

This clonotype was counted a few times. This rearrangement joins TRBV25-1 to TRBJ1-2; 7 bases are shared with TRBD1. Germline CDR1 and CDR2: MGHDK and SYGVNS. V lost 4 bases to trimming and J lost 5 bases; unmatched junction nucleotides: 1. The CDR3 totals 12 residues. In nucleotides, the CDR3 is TGTGCCAGCAGTGCACAGGGGTATGGCTACACCTTC. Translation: CASSAQGYGYTF.

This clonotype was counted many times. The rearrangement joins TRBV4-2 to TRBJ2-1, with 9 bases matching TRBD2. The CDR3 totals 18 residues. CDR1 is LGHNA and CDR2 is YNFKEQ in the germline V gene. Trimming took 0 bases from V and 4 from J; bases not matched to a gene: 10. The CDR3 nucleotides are TGTGCCAGCAGCCAAGACACCGCGGCTAGCGGGGCTTACAATGAGCAGTTCTTC. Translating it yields CASSQDTAASGAYNEQFF.